The rows below give T cell receptor beta chains drawn from one sample of a study of T-cell reconstitution after alpha-beta-depleted transplantation in children. TCRdb re-called the PCR reads through MiXCR, storing one row per CDR3 protein. The table has almost 400,000 distinct CDR3 sequences, about a fifth seen once. The sample in question was PBMCs from the stem cell graft donor, obtained from the stem cell graft. These receptors all come from a human donor who donated a stem cell graft to a child with acute myeloid leukemia. CDR3s include the opening cysteine and the closing phenylalanine or tryptophan.

v_gene,CDR3aa
TRBV5-1,CASSLPSTEAFF
TRBV7-2,CPSSKRQGGNTGELFF
TRBV10-1,CASSGARLAAHEQYF
TRBV6-5,CASSYRASPYNEQFF
TRBV4-3,CASSQGAYNEQFF
TRBV28,CASSLRLMGELFF
TRBV12-3/TRBV12-4,CASSSDRANEQFF
TRBV6-5,CASSFDREGADEQFF
TRBV4-3,CASSQEGTAGYEQYF
TRBV27,CASSSSVHHEQYF
TRBV12-3/TRBV12-4,CASSPGTMGANVLTF
TRBV7-9,CASSLPLGQLSYNEQFF
TRBV5-1,CASSLEAGLSTDTQYF
TRBV20-1,CSARSSGLSYEQYF
TRBV20-1,CSALGPISNTGELFF
TRBV2,CASSYGTRYNEQFF
TRBV7-9,CASSAGPRYEQYF
TRBV20-1,CSAMADGDEQFF
TRBV14,CASSQRLAVYNEQFF
TRBV6-5,CASSYSRSTNTEAFF
TRBV27,CASSPIPLAGDNEQFF
TRBV12-3/TRBV12-4,CASSQTSFAYEQYF
TRBV5-6,CASSFYWANYGYTF
TRBV11-2,CASSTRRRDSRRGTDTQYF
TRBV29-1,CSVAGRGTEAFF
TRBV12-3/TRBV12-4,CASSTHPRGYYGYTF
TRBV4-1,CASSQGTGTGVYEQYF
TRBV25-1,CASSPGLLDEQYF
TRBV7-7,CASSRGGSNEQFF
TRBV7-2,CASSRDRTNTGELFF
TRBV5-8,CASSLAGGHTEAFF
TRBV5-1,CASSSLAGENEQFF
TRBV12-3/TRBV12-4,CASSLRQGASDTQYF
TRBV27,CASSFSGSFNEQFF
TRBV21-1,CASHYEQYF
TRBV5-1,CASGIAGTENTEAFF
TRBV7-6,CASSLEPAVSYEQYF
TRBV6-1,CASSARDRAYEQYF
TRBV28,CASSSLFASGRGSTDTQYF
TRBV5-1,CASSFSGSGVEQFF
TRBV20-1,CSARRGSDTEAFF
TRBV29-1,CSVERGVNTEAFF
TRBV6-1,CASSLSDSAYEQYF
TRBV19,CASTPGATEAFF
TRBV10-1,CASRPGVGMNTEAFF
TRBV7-3,CASSLQPSSYEQYF
TRBV29-1,CSFRDGTSYEQYF
TRBV20-1,CSAGPHRDRDAYEQYF
TRBV10-3,CAIRGTGMNTGELFF
TRBV5-6,CASSSSPKNEQFF
TRBV28,CASESGYEQYF
TRBV7-9,CASTPRTGDTQYF
TRBV7-2,CASSFGLGRYNEQFF
TRBV9,CASSQIAGGRPSTDTQYF
TRBV13,CASSPTGGRYNEQFF
TRBV29-1,CSVKPGTAGGELFF
TRBV4-2,CASSPPSGLAGHGSSTDTQYF